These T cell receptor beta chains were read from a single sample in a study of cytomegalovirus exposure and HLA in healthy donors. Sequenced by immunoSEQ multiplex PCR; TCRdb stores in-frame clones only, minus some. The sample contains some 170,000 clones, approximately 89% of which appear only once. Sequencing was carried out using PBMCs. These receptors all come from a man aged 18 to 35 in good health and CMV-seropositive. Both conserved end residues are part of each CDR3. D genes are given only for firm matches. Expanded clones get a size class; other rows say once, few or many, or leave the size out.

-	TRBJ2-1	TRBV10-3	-	CAISPEGSAYNEQFF	TGTGCCATCAGCCCGGAGGGTAGCGCCTACAATGAGCAGTTCTTC
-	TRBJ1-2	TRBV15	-	CATSRDVADYGYTF	TGTGCCACCAGCAGAGATGTGGCAGACTATGGCTACACCTTC
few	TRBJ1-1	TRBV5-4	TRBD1	CASSLDRGITEAFF	TGTGCCAGCAGCTTGGACAGGGGGATCACTGAAGCTTTCTTT
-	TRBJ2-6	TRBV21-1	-	CASNSRQGFILAGANVLTF	TGTGCCAGCAACTCACGACAGGGTTTTATTCTTGCTGGGGCCAACGTCCTGACTTTC
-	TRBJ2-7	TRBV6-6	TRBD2	CATQTLAGGTHKQYF	TGTGCCACCCAAACCCTAGCGGGGGGGACTCACAAGCAGTACTTC
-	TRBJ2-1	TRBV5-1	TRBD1	CASSLQGARNEQFF	TGCGCCAGCAGCTTACAGGGGGCGCGAAATGAGCAGTTCTTC
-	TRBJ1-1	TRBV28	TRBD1	CASSSGQGSTEAFF	TGTGCCAGCAGTTCAGGACAGGGGAGCACTGAAGCTTTCTTT
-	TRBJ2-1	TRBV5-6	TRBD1	CASSYRGITNNEQFF	TGTGCCAGCAGCTACAGGGGGATAACAAACAATGAGCAGTTCTTC
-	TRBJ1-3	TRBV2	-	CASSVGPDIGNTIYF	TGTGCCAGCAGTGTGGGCCCGGATATTGGAAACACCATATATTTT
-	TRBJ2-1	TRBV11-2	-	CASSLDHSSYNEQFF	TGTGCCAGCAGCTTAGATCATTCCTCCTACAATGAGCAGTTCTTC
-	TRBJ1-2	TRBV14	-	CASSQDRVSYGYTF	TGTGCCAGCAGCCAAGATCGGGTTTCGTATGGCTACACCTTC
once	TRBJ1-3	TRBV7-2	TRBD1	CASSLGPQGAGNTIYF	TGTGCCAGCAGCTTGGGACCACAGGGGGCTGGAAACACCATATATTTT
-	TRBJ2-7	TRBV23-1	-	CASTPTRDEQYF	TGCGCCAGCACTCCGACTAGAGATGAGCAGTACTTC
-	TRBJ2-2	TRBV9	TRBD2	CASSVTSGYTGELFF	TGTGCCAGCAGCGTAACTAGCGGATACACCGGGGAGCTGTTTTTT
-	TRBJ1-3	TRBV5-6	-	CASSLGSSGNTIYF	TGTGCCAGCAGCTTAGGGAGCTCTGGAAACACCATATATTTT
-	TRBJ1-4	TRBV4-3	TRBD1	CASSRGQGNEKLFF	TGCGCCAGCAGCCGCGGACAGGGTAATGAAAAACTGTTTTTT